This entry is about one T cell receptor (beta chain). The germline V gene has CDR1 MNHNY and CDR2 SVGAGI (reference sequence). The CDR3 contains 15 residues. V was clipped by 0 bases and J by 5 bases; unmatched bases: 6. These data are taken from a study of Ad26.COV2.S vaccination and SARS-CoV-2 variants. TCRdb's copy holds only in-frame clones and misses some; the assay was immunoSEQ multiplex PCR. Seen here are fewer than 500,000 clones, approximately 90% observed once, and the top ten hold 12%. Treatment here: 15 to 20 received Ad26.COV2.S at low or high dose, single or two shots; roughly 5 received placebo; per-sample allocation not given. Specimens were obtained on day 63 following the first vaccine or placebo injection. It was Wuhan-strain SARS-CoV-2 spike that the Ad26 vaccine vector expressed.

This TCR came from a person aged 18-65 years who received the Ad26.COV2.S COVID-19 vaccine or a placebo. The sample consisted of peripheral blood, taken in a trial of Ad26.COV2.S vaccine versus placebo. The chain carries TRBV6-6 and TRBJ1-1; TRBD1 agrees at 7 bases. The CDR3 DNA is TGTGCCAGCAGTTACTCCAGGGGGGTAGATACTGAAGCTTTCTTT. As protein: CASSYSRGVDTEAFF.